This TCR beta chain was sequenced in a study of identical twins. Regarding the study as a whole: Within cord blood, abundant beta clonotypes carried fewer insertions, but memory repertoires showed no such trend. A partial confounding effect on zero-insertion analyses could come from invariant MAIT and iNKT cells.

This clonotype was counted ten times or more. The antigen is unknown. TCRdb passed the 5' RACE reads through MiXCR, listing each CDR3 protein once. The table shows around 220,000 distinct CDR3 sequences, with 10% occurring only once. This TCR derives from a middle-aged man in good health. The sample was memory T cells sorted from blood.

The CDR3 sequence: CASSQEFRAGANGELFF. CDR3 DNA sequence: TGCGCCAGCAGCCAAGAGTTCAGAGCGGGAGCGAACGGGGAGCTGTTTTTT. The V gene is TRBV4-3, the J gene TRBJ2-2; 8 bases fit TRBD2. Germline CDR1 is LGHNA and CDR2 is YSLEER. The length of the CDR3 is 17 residues. Trimming took 0 bases from V and 7 from J; bases not matched to a gene: 10.